Ten or more counts support the clone carrying this TCR beta chain. V was cut by 3 bases and J by 9 bases, with 14 bases left in between. In germline, CDR1 is SGDLS, CDR2 YYNGEE. The CDR3 runs 13 residues. This specimen comes from a study of T cells after yellow fever vaccination. TCRdb analysed the 5' RACE reads with MiXCR anew, one entry per CDR3 protein. Of 300,000 or so distinct CDR3 sequences in the sample, around 6.8% are singletons; the top ten hold about 18%. Sequenced material: PBMCs, taken roughly 45 days after the first yellow fever vaccination. The chain carries TRBV9 and TRBJ2-3; D uncertain. The sequence was obtained from a man between 18 and 29 years old who received the YFV17D yellow fever vaccine. The CDR3 nucleotides read TGTGCCAGCAGCGACACGGTGGAATACACGCAGTATTTT. Translated, it gives CASSDTVEYTQYF.